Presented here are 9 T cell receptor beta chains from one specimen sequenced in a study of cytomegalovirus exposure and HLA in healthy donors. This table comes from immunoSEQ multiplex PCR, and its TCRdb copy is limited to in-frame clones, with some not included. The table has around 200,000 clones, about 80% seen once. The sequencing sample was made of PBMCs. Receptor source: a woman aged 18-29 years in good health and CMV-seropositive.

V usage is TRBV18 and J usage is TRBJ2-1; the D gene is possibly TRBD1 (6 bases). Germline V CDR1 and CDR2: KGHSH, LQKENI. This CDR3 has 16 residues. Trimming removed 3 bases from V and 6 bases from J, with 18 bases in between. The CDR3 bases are TGTGCCAGCTCACCCCGCCCTACCGAAGGGGGCAATGAGCAGTTCTTC. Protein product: CASSPRPTEGGNEQFF.

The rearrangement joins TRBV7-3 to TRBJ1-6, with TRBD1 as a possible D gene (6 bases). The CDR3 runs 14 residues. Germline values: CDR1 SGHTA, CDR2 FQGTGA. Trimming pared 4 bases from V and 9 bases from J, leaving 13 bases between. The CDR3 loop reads CASSSQGRGSPLHF. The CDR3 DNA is TGTGCCAGCAGCTCACAGGGACGGGGTTCACCCCTCCACTTT. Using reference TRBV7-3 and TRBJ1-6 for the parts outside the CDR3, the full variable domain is GAGVSQTPSNKVTEKGKYVELRCDPISGHTALYWYRQSLGQGPEFLIYFQGTGAADDSGLPNDRFFAVRPEGSVSTLKIQRTERGDSAVYLCASSSQGRGSPLHFGNGTRLTVT.

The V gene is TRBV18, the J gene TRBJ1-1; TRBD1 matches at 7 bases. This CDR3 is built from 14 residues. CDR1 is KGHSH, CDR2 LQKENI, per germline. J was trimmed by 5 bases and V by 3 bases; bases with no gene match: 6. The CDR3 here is CASSPQTGRTEAFF. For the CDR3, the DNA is TGTGCCAGCTCACCGCAGACAGGGCGAACTGAAGCTTTCTTT.

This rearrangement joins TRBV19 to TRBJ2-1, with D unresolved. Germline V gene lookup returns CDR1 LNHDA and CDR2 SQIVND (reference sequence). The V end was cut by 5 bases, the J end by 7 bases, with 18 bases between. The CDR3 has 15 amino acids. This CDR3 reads CASSPGTLLGNEQFF. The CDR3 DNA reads TGTGCCAGTAGTCCGGGTACGCTCCTAGGAAATGAGCAGTTCTTC. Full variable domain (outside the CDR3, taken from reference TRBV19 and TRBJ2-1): DGGITQSPKYLFRKEGQNVTLSCEQNLNHDAMYWYRQDPGQGLRLIYYSQIVNDFQKGDIAEGYSVSREKKESFPLTVTSAQKNPTAFYLCASSPGTLLGNEQFFGPGTRLTVL.

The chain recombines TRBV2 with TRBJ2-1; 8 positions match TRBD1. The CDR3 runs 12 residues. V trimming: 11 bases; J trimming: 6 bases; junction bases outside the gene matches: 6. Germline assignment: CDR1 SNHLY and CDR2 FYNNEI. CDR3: CAGRDRINEQFF. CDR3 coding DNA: TGTGCCGGCCGGGACAGGATCAATGAGCAGTTCTTC.

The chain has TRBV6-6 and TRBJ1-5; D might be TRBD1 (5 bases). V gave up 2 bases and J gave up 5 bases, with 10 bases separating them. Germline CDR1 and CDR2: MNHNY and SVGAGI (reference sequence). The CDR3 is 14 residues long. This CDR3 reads CASSYTTADQPQHF. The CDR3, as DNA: TGTGCCAGCAGTTACACGACAGCTGATCAGCCCCAGCATTTT.

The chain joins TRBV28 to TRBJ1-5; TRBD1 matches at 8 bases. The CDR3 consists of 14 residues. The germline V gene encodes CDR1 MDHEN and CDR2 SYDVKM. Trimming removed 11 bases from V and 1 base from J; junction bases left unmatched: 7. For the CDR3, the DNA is TGTGCCGGCGGGACAGGAGGGAGCAATCAGCCCCAGCATTTT. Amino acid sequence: CAGGTGGSNQPQHF.

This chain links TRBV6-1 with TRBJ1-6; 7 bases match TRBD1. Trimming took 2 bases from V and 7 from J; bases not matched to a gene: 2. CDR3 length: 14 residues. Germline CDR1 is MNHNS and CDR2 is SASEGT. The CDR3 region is CASSERTGNSPLHF. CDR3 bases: TGTGCCAGCAGTGAACGGACAGGAAATTCACCCCTCCACTTT.

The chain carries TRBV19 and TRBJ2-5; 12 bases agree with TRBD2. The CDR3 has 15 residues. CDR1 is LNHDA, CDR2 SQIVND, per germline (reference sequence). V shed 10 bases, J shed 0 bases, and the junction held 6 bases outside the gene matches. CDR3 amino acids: CATGRTSGDQETQYF. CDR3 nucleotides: TGTGCCACCGGACGGACTAGCGGGGACCAAGAGACCCAGTACTTC.